This TCR beta chain was identified in a study of cytomegalovirus exposure and HLA in healthy donors. Donors were drawn from the 120-subject validation cohort, separate from the approximately 620-subject first cohort. Data came from immunoSEQ multiplex PCR; TCRdb stores just in-frame clones and leaves some out. The sample has over 150,000 clones, approximately 86% seen once; the top ten hold 2% to 2.5%. V was trimmed by 0 bases and J by 6 bases, leaving 12 bases between them. The CDR3 runs 14 residues. Germline CDR1 is MNHEY and CDR2 is SVGAGI. Study-wide findings and caveats: Specific recognition of CMV antigens was confirmed in vitro for three chains (all CMV-associated).

Turning to this clone: Its antigen is undetermined.

The genes are TRBV6-5 and TRBJ2-7, with D tentatively TRBD1 (6 bases). The TCR was taken from a woman under 30 in good health and CMV-seronegative. Sequencing input: PBMCs. CDR3 coding DNA: TGTGCCAGCAGTTACTCAGGCAGGGGTCGCGAGCAGTACTTC. This codes for CASSYSGRGREQYF.